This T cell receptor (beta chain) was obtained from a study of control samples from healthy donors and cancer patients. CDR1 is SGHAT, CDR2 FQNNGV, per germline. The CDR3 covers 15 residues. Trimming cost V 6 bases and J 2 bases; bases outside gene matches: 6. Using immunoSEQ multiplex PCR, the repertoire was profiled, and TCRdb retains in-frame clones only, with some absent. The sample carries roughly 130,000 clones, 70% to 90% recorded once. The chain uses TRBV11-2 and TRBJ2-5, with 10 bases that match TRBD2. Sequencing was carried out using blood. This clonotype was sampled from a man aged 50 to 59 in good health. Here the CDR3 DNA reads TGTGCCAGCAGGATACTAGCGGGGTGGCAAGAGACCCAGTACTTC. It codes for CASRILAGWQETQYF.